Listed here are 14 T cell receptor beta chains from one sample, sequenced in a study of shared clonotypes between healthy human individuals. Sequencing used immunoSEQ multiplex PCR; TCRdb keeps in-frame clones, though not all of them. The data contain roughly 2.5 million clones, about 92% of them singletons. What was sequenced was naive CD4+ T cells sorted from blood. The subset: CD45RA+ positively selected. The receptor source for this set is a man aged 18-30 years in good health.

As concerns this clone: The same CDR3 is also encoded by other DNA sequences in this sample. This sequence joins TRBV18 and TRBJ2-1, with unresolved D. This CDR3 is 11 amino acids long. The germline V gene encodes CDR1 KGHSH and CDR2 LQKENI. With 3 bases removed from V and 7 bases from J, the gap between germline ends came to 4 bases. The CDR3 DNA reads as TGTGCCAGCTCACCCGCAAATGAGCAGTTCTTC. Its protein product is CASSPANEQFF.

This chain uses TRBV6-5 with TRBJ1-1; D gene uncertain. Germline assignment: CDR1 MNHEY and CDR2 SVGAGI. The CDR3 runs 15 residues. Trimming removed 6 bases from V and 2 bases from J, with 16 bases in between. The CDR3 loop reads CASRSSRGSNTEAFF. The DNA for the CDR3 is TGTGCCAGCAGAAGTTCGCGGGGAAGTAACACTGAAGCTTTCTTT.

The CDR3: CASTTTPGLERWSTGELFF. The CDR3 DNA reads TGTGCCAGCACCACAACGCCGGGACTAGAGCGCTGGAGCACCGGGGAGCTGTTTTTT. The chain employs TRBV5-4 and TRBJ2-2; TRBD2 agrees at 8 bases. This CDR3 has 19 residues. Unmatched junction bases numbered 20, after V lost 6 bases and J lost 4 bases. Germline V lookup: CDR1 SGHNT, CDR2 YYREEE (reference sequence).

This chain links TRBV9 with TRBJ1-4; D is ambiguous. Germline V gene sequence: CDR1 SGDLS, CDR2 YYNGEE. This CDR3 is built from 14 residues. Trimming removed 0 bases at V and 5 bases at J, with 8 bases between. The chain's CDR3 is CASSVGGSNEKLFF. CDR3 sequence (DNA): TGTGCCAGCAGCGTAGGGGGTAGCAATGAAAAACTGTTTTTT.

The CDR3 DNA sequence: TGTGCCAGCAGCTTACCCCAAGCGAACACCGGGGAGCTGTTTTTT. Translating gives CASSLPQANTGELFF. The chain is built from TRBV11-2 and TRBJ2-2; D unclear. V was shortened by 2 bases and J by 0 bases, with 7 bases between the two germline ends. The CDR3 loop spans 15 amino acids. Germline CDR1 reads SGHAT; CDR2 reads FQNNGV.

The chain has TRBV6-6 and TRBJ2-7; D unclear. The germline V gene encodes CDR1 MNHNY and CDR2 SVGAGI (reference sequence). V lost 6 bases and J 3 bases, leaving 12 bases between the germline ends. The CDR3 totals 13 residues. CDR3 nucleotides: TGTGCCAGCAGATGGGGATCTATCTACGAGCAGTACTTC. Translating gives CASRWGSIYEQYF.

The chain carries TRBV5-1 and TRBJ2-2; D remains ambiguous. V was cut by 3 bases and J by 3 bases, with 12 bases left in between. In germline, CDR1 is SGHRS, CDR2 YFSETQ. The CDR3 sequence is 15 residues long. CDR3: CASSSPSPDTGELFF. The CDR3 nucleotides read TGCGCCAGCAGCTCTCCATCCCCAGACACCGGGGAGCTGTTTTTT. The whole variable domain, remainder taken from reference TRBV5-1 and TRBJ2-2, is KAGVTQTPRYLIKTRGQQVTLSCSPISGHRSVSWYQQTPGQGLQFLFEYFSETQRNKGNFPGRFSGRQFSNSRSEMNVSTLELGDSALYLCASSSPSPDTGELFFGEGSRLTVL.

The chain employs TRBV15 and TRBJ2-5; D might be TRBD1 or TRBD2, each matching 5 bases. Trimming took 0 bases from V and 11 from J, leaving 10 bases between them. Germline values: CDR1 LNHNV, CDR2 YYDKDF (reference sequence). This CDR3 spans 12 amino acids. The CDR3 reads CATSREPEGQYF. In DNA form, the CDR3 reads TGTGCCACCAGCAGAGAGCCCGAGGGGCAGTACTTC.

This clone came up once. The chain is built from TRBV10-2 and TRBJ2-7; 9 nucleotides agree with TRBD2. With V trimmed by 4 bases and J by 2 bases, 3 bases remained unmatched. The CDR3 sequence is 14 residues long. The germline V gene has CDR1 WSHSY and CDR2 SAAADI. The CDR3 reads CASSVSGGPYEQYF. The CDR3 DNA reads TGCGCCAGCAGTGTTAGCGGGGGACCCTACGAGCAGTACTTC.

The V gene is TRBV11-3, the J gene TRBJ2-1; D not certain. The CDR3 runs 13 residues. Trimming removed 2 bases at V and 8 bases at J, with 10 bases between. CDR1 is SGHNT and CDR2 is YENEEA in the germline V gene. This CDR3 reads CASSLQGLDEQFF. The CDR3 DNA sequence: TGTGCCAGCAGCTTACAAGGTCTCGATGAGCAGTTCTTC.

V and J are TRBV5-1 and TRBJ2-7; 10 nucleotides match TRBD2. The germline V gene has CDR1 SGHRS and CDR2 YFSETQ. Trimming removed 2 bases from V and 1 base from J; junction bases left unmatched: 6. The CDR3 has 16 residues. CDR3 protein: CASSLGSSGRSYEQYF. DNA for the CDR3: TGCGCCAGCAGCTTAGGCTCTAGCGGGAGATCCTACGAGCAGTACTTC.

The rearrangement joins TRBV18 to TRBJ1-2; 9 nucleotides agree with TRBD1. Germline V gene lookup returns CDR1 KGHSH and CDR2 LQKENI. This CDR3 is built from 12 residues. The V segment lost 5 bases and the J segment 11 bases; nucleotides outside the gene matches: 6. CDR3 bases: TGTGCCAGCTCAAGGGACAGGGATGAGTACACCTTC. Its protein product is CASSRDRDEYTF.

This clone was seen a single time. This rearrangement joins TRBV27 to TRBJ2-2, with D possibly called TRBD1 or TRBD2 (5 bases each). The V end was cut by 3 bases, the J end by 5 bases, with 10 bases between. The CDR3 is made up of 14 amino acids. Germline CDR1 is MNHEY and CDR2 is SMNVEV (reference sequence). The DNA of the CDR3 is TGTGCCAGCAGTTTTTATTGGGGGACCGGGGAGCTGTTTTTT. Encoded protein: CASSFYWGTGELFF.

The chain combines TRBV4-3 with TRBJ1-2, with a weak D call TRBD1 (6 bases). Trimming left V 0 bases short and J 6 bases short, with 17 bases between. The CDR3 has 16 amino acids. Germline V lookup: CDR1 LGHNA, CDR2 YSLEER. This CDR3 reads CASSQDRQLTGNGYTF. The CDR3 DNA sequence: TGCGCCAGCAGCCAAGATCGCCAACTTACAGGGAATGGCTACACCTTC.